This record concerns one T cell receptor beta chain sequence. Its antigen is unknown. The data stem from a study of blood T cells in healthy people across ages. It was with a sample-barcoded 5' primer and a J-beta primer mix that a second PCR of roughly 7 to 11 cycles was run. Each cDNA molecule, via a template-switch adaptor with 12 random nucleotides, was tagged. The study obtained at least 3 million CDR3-containing paired-end reads from every sample. A single record per CDR3 protein comes from TCRdb applying MiXCR to the 5' RACE reads. The data contain roughly 930,000 distinct CDR3 sequences, around 46% of them singletons. Regarding the study as a whole: Getting older went along with TCR beta diversity per million T cells dropping roughly linearly. Comparison with aged donors showed that long-lived donors had more naive CD4+ cells and higher diversity.

This clonotype was sampled from a man aged 25 to 40 in good health. Source material: blood.

DNA for the CDR3: TGTGCCACCAGCAGGAGACAGGGGGCCACAGATACGCAGTATTTT. It yields the protein CATSRRQGATDTQYF. The chain uses TRBV15 and TRBJ2-3, with 10 bases identical to TRBD1. Germline V CDR1 and CDR2: LNHNV, YYDKDF (reference sequence). There are 15 residues in the CDR3. J was trimmed by 2 bases and V by 3 bases; bases with no gene match: 2. Using reference TRBV15 and TRBJ2-3 for the parts outside the CDR3, the full variable domain is DAMVIQNPRYQVTQFGKPVTLSCSQTLNHNVMYWYQQKSSQAPKLLFHYYDKDFNNEADTPDNFQSRRPNTSFCFLDIRSPGLGDTAMYLCATSRRQGATDTQYFGPGTRLTVL.